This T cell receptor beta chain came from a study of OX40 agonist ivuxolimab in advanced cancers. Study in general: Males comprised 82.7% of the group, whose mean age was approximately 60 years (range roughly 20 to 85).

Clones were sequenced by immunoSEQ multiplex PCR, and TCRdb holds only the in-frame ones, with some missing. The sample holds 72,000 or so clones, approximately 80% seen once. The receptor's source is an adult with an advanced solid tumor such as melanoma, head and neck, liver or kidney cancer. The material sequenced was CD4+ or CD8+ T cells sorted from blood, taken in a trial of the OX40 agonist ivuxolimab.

This CDR3 is CASRAGHSYNEQFF. DNA of the CDR3: TGTGCCAGTCGAGCGGGGCACTCCTACAATGAGCAGTTCTTC. The V call is TRBV28, the J call TRBJ2-1, with 7 positions matching TRBD2. Germline V gives CDR1 MDHEN, CDR2 SYDVKM. V was clipped by 9 bases and J by 0 bases; unmatched bases: 5. This CDR3 contains 14 residues.